A selection of T cell receptor beta chains follows, all from one sample in a study of T cells after yellow fever vaccination. TCRdb processed the 5' RACE reads anew with MiXCR; each CDR3 protein has one entry. The sample lists some 300,000 distinct CDR3 sequences; roughly 8.7% were seen once. This specimen was CD4+ T cells sorted from PBMCs, taken 5 days after the yellow fever booster vaccination. The receptors were sampled from a man between 18 and 35 years old who received the YFV17D yellow fever vaccine. The CDR3 runs from the conserved cysteine through the conserved F or W. The order of the fields is D gene, V gene, clone size, J gene, CDR3 DNA, CDR3 protein. A D gene is named only where the DNA matches it firmly. Size tells how often a clone was seen (once, few, many) or the class of an expanded clone, and some rows leave it out.

D gene: NA
V gene: TRBV21-1
clone size: NA
J gene: TRBJ1-5
CDR3 DNA: TGTGCCAGCACCTATAGCAATCAGCCCCAGCATTTT
CDR3 protein: CASTYSNQPQHF

D gene: TRBD1
V gene: TRBV12-3/TRBV12-4
clone size: NA
J gene: TRBJ1-4
CDR3 DNA: TGTGCCAGCAGCCCGGGACAGGGAACTAATGAAAAACTGTTTTTT
CDR3 protein: CASSPGQGTNEKLFF

D gene: TRBD1
V gene: TRBV5-1
clone size: NA
J gene: TRBJ1-6
CDR3 DNA: TGCGCCAGCAGCTTGGACCTGCGACAGGGAACACCCCTCCACTTT
CDR3 protein: CASSLDLRQGTPLHF

D gene: TRBD1
V gene: TRBV7-2
clone size: many
J gene: TRBJ1-2
CDR3 DNA: TGTGCCAGCAGTCGCGAGGGGGCCGCGGTAGGCTACACCTTC
CDR3 protein: CASSREGAAVGYTF

D gene: NA
V gene: TRBV12-3/TRBV12-4
clone size: many
J gene: TRBJ1-2
CDR3 DNA: TGTGCCACCGCCGGTATTAGCGCGATCTATGGCTACACCTTC
CDR3 protein: CATAGISAIYGYTF

D gene: TRBD1
V gene: TRBV7-2
clone size: few
J gene: TRBJ2-1
CDR3 DNA: TGTGCCAGCAGCGACCAGCCAACAGGGACAGGCAATGAGCAGTTCTTC
CDR3 protein: CASSDQPTGTGNEQFF

D gene: NA
V gene: TRBV5-1
clone size: NA
J gene: TRBJ2-5
CDR3 DNA: TGCGCCAGCAGCTTGTTGCGGCCAGCCCAAGAGACCCAGTACTTC
CDR3 protein: CASSLLRPAQETQYF

D gene: TRBD2
V gene: TRBV9
clone size: few
J gene: TRBJ2-5
CDR3 DNA: TGTGCCAGCAGCGTAGAGGAGCGGGGGAACCAAGAGACCCAGTACTTC
CDR3 protein: CASSVEERGNQETQYF

D gene: NA
V gene: TRBV20-1
clone size: NA
J gene: TRBJ2-7
CDR3 DNA: TGCAGTGCTAGAGATCCGAGCCTCCCCTACGAGCAGTACTTC
CDR3 protein: CSARDPSLPYEQYF

D gene: TRBD2
V gene: TRBV6-5
clone size: NA
J gene: TRBJ2-3
CDR3 DNA: TGTGCCAGCAGACCGGGGGGGATAGATACGCAGTATTTT
CDR3 protein: CASRPGGIDTQYF

D gene: TRBD1
V gene: TRBV7-3
clone size: few
J gene: TRBJ1-2
CDR3 DNA: TGTGCCAGCAGCTTAATACAGGGGGGTGGCTACACCTTC
CDR3 protein: CASSLIQGGGYTF

D gene: NA
V gene: TRBV3-1
clone size: NA
J gene: TRBJ2-3
CDR3 DNA: TGTGCCAGCAGCCAAGACCCTAGAGCAGATACGCAGTATTTT
CDR3 protein: CASSQDPRADTQYF

D gene: NA
V gene: TRBV11-2
clone size: NA
J gene: TRBJ2-5
CDR3 DNA: TGTGCCAGCAGCCAAGGGACGTCGACCCAGTACTTC
CDR3 protein: CASSQGTSTQYF

D gene: TRBD2
V gene: TRBV20-1
clone size: NA
J gene: TRBJ2-3
CDR3 DNA: TGCAGTCAGGAGGGACTAGGTACAGATACGCAGTATTTT
CDR3 protein: CSQEGLGTDTQYF

D gene: TRBD2
V gene: TRBV10-3
clone size: few
J gene: TRBJ2-7
CDR3 DNA: TGTGCCATCGGGGGACTAGCGGGGGACGAGCAGTACTTC
CDR3 protein: CAIGGLAGDEQYF

D gene: NA
V gene: TRBV6-6
clone size: few
J gene: TRBJ2-5
CDR3 DNA: TGTGCCAGCAGTTTCATGCCGGGGATGGGAGAGACCCAGTACTTC
CDR3 protein: CASSFMPGMGETQYF

D gene: TRBD1
V gene: TRBV12-3/TRBV12-4
clone size: many
J gene: TRBJ1-2
CDR3 DNA: TGTGCCAGCAGTTTTCTCGGGACAGGGCATATCTATGGCTACACCTTC
CDR3 protein: CASSFLGTGHIYGYTF

D gene: NA
V gene: TRBV7-2
clone size: few
J gene: TRBJ2-7
CDR3 DNA: TGTGCCAGCAGCTTATCGGTGGGGTCCTACGAGCAGTACTTC
CDR3 protein: CASSLSVGSYEQYF

D gene: NA
V gene: TRBV4-2
clone size: many
J gene: TRBJ2-3
CDR3 DNA: TGTGCCAGCAGCCCGATGGGGGCGGCAGATACGCAGTATTTT
CDR3 protein: CASSPMGAADTQYF

D gene: NA
V gene: TRBV6-6
clone size: few
J gene: TRBJ1-1
CDR3 DNA: TGTGCCAGCAGCAGGCCTGAGGGACCTGAAGCTTTCTTT
CDR3 protein: CASSRPEGPEAFF

D gene: TRBD2
V gene: TRBV4-2
clone size: NA
J gene: TRBJ2-1
CDR3 DNA: TGTGCCAGCAGCCAAGTTGAGGGACTAGCGGGGGCCCAAGGGAATGAGCAGTTCTTC
CDR3 protein: CASSQVEGLAGAQGNEQFF

D gene: NA
V gene: TRBV6-2/TRBV6-3
clone size: NA
J gene: TRBJ2-4
CDR3 DNA: TGTGCCAGCAGTTATGGGTACATTCAGTACTTC
CDR3 protein: CASSYGYIQYF

D gene: NA
V gene: TRBV28
clone size: few
J gene: TRBJ2-2
CDR3 DNA: TGTGCCAGCAGTTTGAGGCCTGACGGACACATGCAGAACACCGGGGAGCTGTTTTTT
CDR3 protein: CASSLRPDGHMQNTGELFF

D gene: NA
V gene: TRBV5-1
clone size: NA
J gene: TRBJ2-6
CDR3 DNA: TGCGCCAGCAGCCCTAAACCCGATGGGGCCAACGTCCTGACTTTC
CDR3 protein: CASSPKPDGANVLTF

D gene: NA
V gene: TRBV7-6
clone size: few
J gene: TRBJ1-3
CDR3 DNA: TGTGCCAGCAGCTTGGGGCCGGGGGGACGGGGCTCTGGAAACACCATATATTTT
CDR3 protein: CASSLGPGGRGSGNTIYF

D gene: NA
V gene: TRBV18
clone size: few
J gene: TRBJ1-3
CDR3 DNA: TGTGCCAGCTCACCACGGCGGGGGGCATCTGGAAACACCATATATTTT
CDR3 protein: CASSPRRGASGNTIYF

D gene: NA
V gene: TRBV6-2/TRBV6-3
clone size: few
J gene: TRBJ1-2
CDR3 DNA: TGTGCCAGCAGCCCACTACCGCGGAACTATGGCTACACCTTC
CDR3 protein: CASSPLPRNYGYTF

D gene: TRBD1
V gene: TRBV5-1
clone size: NA
J gene: TRBJ2-7
CDR3 DNA: TGCGCCAGCAGCTTGGCCGGGGAGACAGGGGGCGAGCAGTACTTC
CDR3 protein: CASSLAGETGGEQYF

D gene: TRBD2
V gene: TRBV6-1
clone size: NA
J gene: TRBJ2-5
CDR3 DNA: TGTGCCAGCAGTGAAGCCGGGGGGGCATGGGAGACCCAGTACTTC
CDR3 protein: CASSEAGGAWETQYF

D gene: NA
V gene: TRBV27
clone size: few
J gene: TRBJ2-4
CDR3 DNA: TGTGCCAGCAGTTTATCTGTGGGTACGGACATTCAGTACTTC
CDR3 protein: CASSLSVGTDIQYF

D gene: NA
V gene: TRBV12-3/TRBV12-4
clone size: NA
J gene: TRBJ2-2
CDR3 DNA: TGTGCCAGCAGTTTAGGATCCACGAACACCGGGGAGCTGTTTTTT
CDR3 protein: CASSLGSTNTGELFF

D gene: NA
V gene: TRBV7-2
clone size: NA
J gene: TRBJ1-2
CDR3 DNA: TGTGCCAGCAGCTTCCGGGTGGAGTCTGGCTACACCTTC
CDR3 protein: CASSFRVESGYTF

D gene: NA
V gene: TRBV2
clone size: NA
J gene: TRBJ2-3
CDR3 DNA: TGTGCCAGCAGTGAAAGGGTTTATACGCAGTATTTT
CDR3 protein: CASSERVYTQYF

D gene: NA
V gene: TRBV11-2
clone size: NA
J gene: TRBJ2-5
CDR3 DNA: TGTGCCAGCAGCCGTAGCGGCTACCGTGGAGAGACCCAGTACTTC
CDR3 protein: CASSRSGYRGETQYF